This TCR beta chain was retrieved from a study of T cells in Graves' hyperthyroidism and ophthalmopathy. Study-wide results and caveats: Also found in blood were most expanded thyroid clonotypes above 0.001. The model made its ophthalmopathy prediction, and onset followed a median approximately 6 months later.

RNA transcripts gave rise to amplified TCR beta CDR3 regions. The study used the HTBI primer set for a first-round RT-PCR of the TCR CDR3. TCRdb re-called the multiplex PCR reads through MiXCR, storing one row per CDR3 protein. The repertoire holds 700,000 or so distinct CDR3 sequences, with 16% as singletons. This clonotype was seen a handful of times. Antigen: not known. Graves' hyperthyroidism qualified as stable when ophthalmopathy did not progress within 18 months. Diagnoses used clinical symptoms, serum thyroxine and TRAb, thyroid ultrasound and orbital computed tomography. The clonotype comes from a man between 18 and 29 years old with Graves' hyperthyroidism. Sequenced input: blood.

CDR3 residues: CSVVSVMAYEQYF. CDR3 sequence (DNA): TGCAGCGTTGTTTCAGTTATGGCCTACGAGCAGTACTTC. The chain employs TRBV29-1 and TRBJ2-7, with D unresolved. V was cut by 4 bases and J by 2 bases, with 12 bases left in between. Germline V gene sequence: CDR1 SQVTM, CDR2 ANQGSEA. The CDR3 spans 13 residues.